This is a list of T cell receptor beta chains from one sample in a study of T cell repertoires in ileal Crohn's disease. Assay: immunoSEQ multiplex PCR; the TCRdb copy retains only in-frame clones and omits some. The data show a few thousand clones, about 80% seen once. The sample consisted of ileal tissue. The receptors here all came from an adult with Crohn's disease. CDR3s include the opening cysteine and the closing phenylalanine or tryptophan. The D gene is left open where the match is weak. Not every row has a clone size; where given, it reads once, few, many or a size class.

abundance	v_gene	j_gene	d_gene	CDR3aa	CDR3nt
NA	TRBV6-4	TRBJ1-3	NA	CASSDGPGNTIYF	TGTGCCAGCAGTGACGGGCCTGGAAACACCATATATTTT
NA	TRBV5-1	TRBJ2-1	TRBD1	CASYGQGAVHEQFF	TGCGCCAGCTATGGACAGGGGGCTGTGCATGAGCAGTTCTTC
NA	TRBV25-1	TRBJ1-4	NA	CASSAFGGNEKLFF	TGTGCCAGCAGTGCTTTCGGGGGGAATGAAAAACTGTTTTTT
NA	TRBV19	TRBJ1-3	TRBD1	CASRSDREGSGNTIYF	TGTGCCAGTAGGTCGGACAGGGAAGGCTCTGGAAACACCATATATTTT
few	TRBV4-1	TRBJ1-2	NA	CASSPQGGMPDGYTF	TGCGCCAGCAGCCCACAGGGAGGCATGCCGGATGGCTACACCTTC
NA	TRBV6-5	TRBJ1-2	NA	CASSYSGTGGGYTF	TGTGCCAGCAGTTACTCCGGTACAGGCGGGGGCTACACCTTC
NA	TRBV9	TRBJ1-1	NA	CASSVTQQNTEAFF	TGTGCCAGCAGCGTTACACAGCAGAACACTGAAGCTTTCTTT
NA	TRBV10-3	TRBJ2-7	TRBD1	CAISAGRDRGRPTQYF	TGTGCCATCAGTGCAGGACGGGACAGGGGGCGACCAACGCAGTACTTC
NA	TRBV5-1	TRBJ2-2	NA	CASSLAIGNTGELFF	TGCGCCAGCAGCTTGGCGATCGGGAACACCGGGGAGCTGTTTTTT
NA	TRBV15	TRBJ2-7	TRBD1	CATSRVDREAYEQYF	TGTGCCACCAGCAGAGTTGACAGGGAAGCCTACGAGCAGTACTTC
few	TRBV2	TRBJ2-2	NA	CASSAGNRGELFF	TGTGCCAGCAGTGCGGGAAACAGAGGGGAGCTGTTTTTT
NA	TRBV6-1	TRBJ2-7	NA	CASSAIYEQYF	TGTGCCAGCAGCGCGATCTACGAGCAGTACTTC
NA	TRBV9	TRBJ2-7	TRBD2	CASSARGDGRSYEQYF	TGTGCCAGCAGCGCCCGGGGGGACGGCCGCTCCTACGAGCAGTACTTC
NA	TRBV7-7	TRBJ2-2	TRBD1	CASSLPGQAFTGELFF	TGTGCCAGCAGTTTACCGGGACAGGCGTTTACCGGGGAGCTGTTTTTT
once	TRBV5-4	TRBJ1-3	NA	CASSRRGQGFSGNTIYF	TGTGCCAGCAGCCGAAGGGGTCAGGGGTTCTCTGGAAACACCATATATTTT
NA	TRBV30	TRBJ1-5	TRBD1	CAWSLTGGNQPQHF	TGTGCCTGGAGTCTCACAGGGGGGAATCAGCCCCAGCATTTT
NA	TRBV6-5	TRBJ1-1	NA	CASSYSGNEAFF	TGTGCCAGCAGTTACTCGGGGAATGAAGCTTTCTTT
NA	TRBV6-1	TRBJ2-5	NA	CASSEVGPQETQYF	TGTGCCAGCAGTGAAGTAGGACCACAAGAGACCCAGTACTTC
NA	TRBV4-1	TRBJ1-1	TRBD1	CASSLYGTGNTEAFF	TGCGCCAGCAGCCTATATGGGACAGGGAACACTGAAGCTTTCTTT
NA	TRBV5-5	TRBJ1-1	NA	CASSFRVLNTEAFF	TGTGCCAGCAGCTTCCGGGTTTTGAACACTGAAGCTTTCTTT
NA	TRBV19	TRBJ1-2	NA	CPLGNGYTF	TGTCCCCTGGGGAATGGCTACACCTTC
NA	TRBV30	TRBJ2-1	NA	CAWSAGWCSYNEQFF	TGTGCCTGGAGCGCAGGGTGGTGCTCCTACAATGAGCAGTTCTTC
NA	TRBV7-3	TRBJ1-1	TRBD1	CASSLLQGANTEAFF	TGTGCCAGCAGCTTGCTGCAGGGGGCGAACACTGAAGCTTTCTTT
NA	TRBV6-5	TRBJ2-5	TRBD2	CASSYGTSQKTQYF	TGTGCCAGCAGTTACGGGACTAGCCAAAAGACCCAGTACTTC
few	TRBV5-1	TRBJ2-7	NA	CASSLDRPLDEQYF	TGCGCCAGCAGCTTGGACAGACCCCTGGACGAGCAGTACTTC
NA	TRBV6-4	TRBJ1-4	NA	CASRQGRREKLFF	TGTGCCAGCAGACAGGGTCGTCGGGAAAAACTGTTTTTT
NA	TRBV7-3	TRBJ1-2	TRBD1	CASSWARGHHPPPHYGYTF	TGTGCCAGCAGCTGGGCCAGGGGGCACCATCCTCCTCCTCACTATGGCTACACCTTC
NA	TRBV5-1	TRBJ2-1	TRBD2	CASSIDGTSGEQFF	TGCGCCAGCAGCATAGACGGGACTAGCGGGGAGCAGTTCTTC
NA	TRBV29-1	TRBJ2-1	TRBD2	CSVGRGTAISNEQFF	TGCAGCGTTGGGCGGGGGACTGCAATTTCCAATGAGCAGTTCTTC
NA	TRBV11-2	TRBJ2-7	TRBD2	CASSWTSGGRYEQYF	TGTGCCAGCAGTTGGACTAGCGGGGGTCGCTACGAGCAGTACTTC
few	TRBV28	TRBJ1-4	NA	CASRTLAGREKLFF	TGTGCCAGCAGAACCCTGGCGGGGAGGGAAAAACTGTTTTTT
NA	TRBV5-5	TRBJ1-2	NA	CASSLKHTSGGADGYTF	TGTGCCAGCAGCTTGAAGCACACGTCGGGGGGCGCGGATGGCTACACCTTC
NA	TRBV5-6	TRBJ1-4	NA	CASSFMSGNEKLFF	TGTGCCAGCAGCTTTATGTCGGGTAATGAAAAACTGTTTTTT
NA	TRBV15	TRBJ2-7	TRBD1	CATSRGQGALSYEQYF	TGTGCCACCAGCAGAGGACAGGGGGCCCTCTCCTACGAGCAGTACTTC
NA	TRBV5-8	TRBJ1-5	NA	CASSLRGNLNQPQHF	TGTGCCAGCAGCTTGCGGGGCAATTTAAATCAGCCCCAGCATTTT
NA	TRBV7-9	TRBJ2-3	NA	CASSPGATDTQYF	TGTGCCAGCAGCCCGGGGGCCACAGATACGCAGTATTTT
NA	TRBV19	TRBJ2-3	TRBD1	CASGGQGAPRFTDTQYF	TGTGCCAGTGGCGGACAGGGGGCACCAAGATTTACAGATACGCAGTATTTT
NA	TRBV5-1	TRBJ2-5	TRBD1	CASSLGMTGGGETQYF	TGCGCCAGCAGCTTGGGGATGACAGGGGGCGGAGAGACCCAGTACTTC
NA	TRBV11-2	TRBJ1-1	NA	CASSLQQNTEAFF	TGTGCCAGCAGTTTACAGCAGAACACTGAAGCTTTCTTT
NA	TRBV9	TRBJ2-2	TRBD1	CASSEGQGHTGELFF	TGTGCCAGCAGCGAGGGACAGGGCCACACCGGGGAGCTGTTTTTT
once	TRBV2	TRBJ1-1	NA	CASSGGLSNTEAFF	TGTGCCAGCAGTGGAGGACTCTCGAACACTGAAGCTTTCTTT
NA	TRBV28	TRBJ1-4	TRBD1	CASLGQGSEKLFF	TGTGCCAGCCTTGGACAGGGGAGTGAAAAACTGTTTTTT
NA	TRBV6-6	TRBJ1-5	NA	CASSYGDGNQPQHF	TGTGCCAGCAGTTACGGAGACGGCAATCAGCCCCAGCATTTT
NA	TRBV5-1	TRBJ1-1	TRBD1	CASRTGTGNTEAFF	TGCGCCAGCAGGACCGGGACAGGGAACACTGAAGCTTTCTTT
NA	TRBV7-3	TRBJ1-1	NA	CASSLTSRGRGINTEAFF	TGTGCCAGCAGCTTAACCTCCCGGGGGAGGGGGATTAACACTGAAGCTTTCTTT
NA	TRBV12-5	TRBJ1-2	TRBD1	CASGMGQSYGYTF	TGTGCTAGTGGGATGGGACAGTCCTATGGCTACACCTTC
NA	TRBV11-2	TRBJ1-6	NA	CASSPGGRNNSPLHF	TGTGCCAGCAGCCCCGGGGGAAGAAATAATTCACCCCTCCACTTT
NA	TRBV11-3	TRBJ1-1	NA	CASSPTGGERWTEAFF	TGTGCCAGCAGCCCCACCGGCGGCGAGAGATGGACTGAAGCTTTCTTT
NA	TRBV7-2	TRBJ2-3	NA	CASSSIRGDTQYF	TGTGCCAGCAGCTCAATCAGGGGTGATACGCAGTATTTT
once	TRBV7-3	TRBJ1-1	NA	CASSLSGRNTEAFF	TGTGCCAGCAGCTTATCGGGACGGAACACTGAAGCTTTCTTT
NA	TRBV27	TRBJ1-2	TRBD1	CASSSSPTGVGGYTF	TGTGCCAGCAGTTCGTCGCCAACAGGGGTAGGGGGCTACACCTTC
NA	TRBV13	TRBJ2-5	NA	CASSSRRKETQYF	TGTGCCAGCAGTTCACGACGGAAAGAGACCCAGTACTTC
NA	TRBV11-1	TRBJ2-7	TRBD1	CASSYTTGVYEQYF	TGTGCCAGCAGCTACACGACAGGGGTGTACGAGCAGTACTTC
few	TRBV2	TRBJ2-4	NA	CASSVQGLAKNIQYF	TGTGCCAGCAGTGTCCAGGGTTTAGCCAAAAACATTCAGTACTTC
once	TRBV19	TRBJ1-5	NA	CASSIVLATSNQPQHF	TGTGCCAGTAGTATAGTGTTGGCCACTAGCAATCAGCCCCAGCATTTT
NA	TRBV6-5	TRBJ2-1	NA	CASRRGNEQFF	TGTGCCAGCCGAAGGGGCAATGAGCAGTTCTTC
NA	TRBV29-1	TRBJ1-2	NA	CSVSDYNYGYTF	TGCAGCGTTAGCGACTACAACTATGGCTACACCTTC
hyperexpanded	TRBV19	TRBJ1-6	TRBD1	CASSIRDSVNSPLHF	TGTGCCAGTAGTATCCGGGACAGCGTTAATTCACCCCTCCACTTT